This T cell receptor (beta chain) was recovered during a study of T cells in tuberculosis. The CDR3 extends over 18 amino acids. Profiled with immunoSEQ multiplex PCR; TCRdb holds only in-frame clones, not every one. The sample lists tens of thousands of clones; roughly 94% were seen once. Sequencing was carried out using PBMCs. The sequence derives from a donor aged 10-29 years with latent tuberculosis or without tuberculosis infection. The chain recombines TRBV21-1 with TRBJ1-2; the table's D call, TRBD1, was not checked against the DNA. TRBV21-1 is noted as a pseudogene. The CDR3 reads CASTLLSKTGGQVDGYTF. CDR3 sequence (DNA): TGTGCCAGCACCCTTCTCAGTAAGACAGGGGGCCAAGTGGATGGCTACACCTTC.